Below are 20 T cell receptor beta chains sequenced from a single sample in a study of CD8+ T cells in alopecia areata (dated by TCRdb to 2017 to 2018). What the time point label conveys for this sample: less than 25 weeks on oral tofacitinib. The treatment or condition tag for this specimen amounts to: oral pan-JAK inhibitor, 5-10 mg twice daily. Receptor libraries were prepared by the immunoSEQ multiplex PCR assay. RNA was extracted from all samples and reverse transcribed into cDNA as template for TCR sequencing. Held by TCRdb, this immuneACCESS table contains in-frame sequences only and omits some clones. Under half of the omission traces to an unresolved V gene where checked; the cause of the rest is unknown. In all, the sample holds under 200,000 clones, and 60% of those were seen once. The ten top clones hold 12% to 15% of the sample. Source: CD4+ T cells sorted from blood, taken at week 24, from a patient treated with tofacitinib. The origin of the receptors is a human donor with alopecia areata.

The V call is TRBV29-1, the J call TRBJ2-7; possible D gene TRBD1, 5 bases. This CDR3 has 14 residues. Germline V CDR1 and CDR2: SQVTM, ANQGSEA. V shed 4 bases and J shed 2 bases, with 15 bases lying between them. The CDR3, as DNA: TGCAGCGTTGGTCCGCAGGGCCCTGCCTACGAGCAGTACTTC. This encodes CSVGPQGPAYEQYF.

The chain is built from TRBV18 and TRBJ1-1; D not resolved. This CDR3 contains 14 residues. CDR1 KGHSH and CDR2 LQKENI come from the germline V gene. Trimming shortened V by 3 bases and J by 1 base, and 9 bases separated the two germline ends. For the CDR3, the DNA is TGTGCCAGCTCACCTACGGACGGGAACACTGAAGCTTTCTTT. Protein product: CASSPTDGNTEAFF.

This chain links TRBV19 with TRBJ2-6; D gene uncertain. The CDR3 totals 14 residues. Germline V gene data show CDR1 as LNHDA and CDR2 as SQIVND (reference sequence). Trimming took off 6 bases at V and 1 base at J, with 7 bases between the two ends. The CDR3 nucleotides read TGTGCCAGTAGAAGTGATTCTGGGGCCAACGTCCTGACTTTC. Amino acid sequence: CASRSDSGANVLTF.

The chain uses TRBV10-3 and TRBJ1-1; D unclear. This CDR3 contains 13 residues. Germline loops: CDR1 ENHRY, CDR2 SYGVKD. V lost 1 base and J lost 4, with 7 bases in between. The CDR3 loop reads CAISELIGTEAFF. For the CDR3, the DNA is TGTGCCATCAGTGAGTTAATTGGCACTGAAGCTTTCTTT.

CDR3 protein: CASCSTPLLSTQYF. DNA for the CDR3: TGTGCCAGCTGCTCAACCCCCTTGTTGAGTACGCAGTATTTT. The rearrangement joins TRBV7-9 to TRBJ2-3; no clear D. V shed 8 bases and J shed 8 bases, with 20 bases lying between them. The CDR3 totals 14 residues. The germline V gene encodes CDR1 SEHNR and CDR2 FQNEAQ (reference sequence).

The chain has TRBV4-1 and TRBJ1-5, with D tentatively TRBD1 (5 bases). Germline V gene lookup returns CDR1 MGHRA and CDR2 YSYEKL. The V and J ends lost 0 bases and 0 bases respectively, with 12 bases between them. The CDR3 is made up of 17 amino acids. DNA of the CDR3: TGCGCCAGCAGCCAAGAGCCTGGGGGTTATAGCAATCAGCCCCAGCATTTT. Encoded protein: CASSQEPGGYSNQPQHF.

V usage is TRBV11-2 and J usage is TRBJ2-5, with TRBD1 matching over 8 bases. This CDR3 comprises 12 residues. Germline assignment: CDR1 SGHAT and CDR2 FQNNGV. Germline trimming cut 3 bases from V and 7 bases from J; bases unmatched to any gene: 1. In DNA form, the CDR3 reads TGTGCCAGCAGCTTCGGGACAGGGACCCAGTACTTC. Encoded protein: CASSFGTGTQYF.

The chain joins TRBV30 to TRBJ2-7; D is perhaps TRBD1 or TRBD2 (6 bases each). The CDR3 contains 16 residues. CDR1 GTSNPN and CDR2 SVGIG come from the germline V gene (reference sequence). Trimming shortened V by 2 bases and J by 3 bases, and 20 bases separated the two germline ends. This CDR3 is CAWSPGDRGFLYEQYF. Here the CDR3 DNA reads TGTGCCTGGAGTCCAGGGGATCGGGGGTTCCTCTACGAGCAGTACTTC.

This chain connects TRBV29-1 to TRBJ2-5, with a weak D call TRBD1 (7 bases). This CDR3 comprises 12 residues. Trimming took off 5 bases at V and 5 bases at J, with 12 bases between the two ends. CDR1 is SQVTM, CDR2 ANQGSEA, per germline. This chain's CDR3 is CSVSGGMETQYF. The CDR3 nucleotides are TGCAGCGTTTCAGGGGGGATGGAGACCCAGTACTTC.

The chain carries TRBV7-9 and TRBJ2-7, with a possible D match to TRBD1 (6 bases). This CDR3 contains 15 residues. Germline V gives CDR1 SEHNR, CDR2 FQNEAQ (reference sequence). V was pared by 1 base and J by 0 bases, with 10 bases between. This CDR3 reads CASSLVGQNSYEQYF. The CDR3 DNA sequence: TGTGCCAGCAGCTTAGTGGGACAAAACTCCTACGAGCAGTACTTC.

The V call is TRBV2, the J call TRBJ2-3; weak D call: TRBD1 (5 bases). Germline CDR1 and CDR2: SNHLY and FYNNEI. The CDR3 is made up of 13 amino acids. Trimming cost V 6 bases and J 1 base, with 8 bases left between them. The DNA for the CDR3 is TGTGCCAGCAGCCAACAGGGCACAGATACGCAGTATTTT. This gives the protein CASSQQGTDTQYF.

This clone has a count of ten or more. This chain connects TRBV5-1 to TRBJ2-6; 9 bases agree with TRBD1. The germline V gene has CDR1 SGHRS and CDR2 YFSETQ. V lost 3 bases, J lost 1 base, and 5 bases stayed unmatched. The CDR3 runs to 17 residues. In DNA, the CDR3 is TGCGCCAGCAGCTCCGGGACAGGGCGATCTGGGGCCAACGTCCTGACTTTC. It codes for CASSSGTGRSGANVLTF.

The chain joins TRBV7-8 to TRBJ2-5; 7 bases are shared with TRBD1. Germline V CDR1 and CDR2: SGHVS, FQNEAQ. Trimming took 6 bases from V and 2 from J; bases not matched to a gene: 12. This CDR3 spans 16 amino acids. CDR3 loop: CASRIDRARGQETQYF. The CDR3 region has the DNA TGTGCCAGCAGGATCGACAGGGCCCGGGGTCAAGAGACCCAGTACTTC.

The chain uses TRBV27 and TRBJ2-7; D perhaps matches TRBD1 (5 bases). Germline values: CDR1 MNHEY, CDR2 SMNVEV (reference sequence). Trimming stripped 6 bases from V and 0 bases from J, with 12 bases between. The length of the CDR3 is 14 residues. The CDR3 loop reads CASRAGPSSYEQYF. CDR3 DNA sequence: TGTGCCAGCAGAGCAGGGCCGAGCTCCTACGAGCAGTACTTC.

The chain carries TRBV2 and TRBJ1-5; maybe TRBD1 (6 bases). V was shortened by 6 bases and J by 0 bases, with 9 bases between the two germline ends. CDR1 and CDR2 from the germline V gene are SNHLY and FYNNEI. The CDR3 has 14 amino acids. CDR3 in DNA: TGTGCCAGCAGGAGGACAGCTAGCAATCAGCCCCAGCATTTT. Residues: CASRRTASNQPQHF.

The chain is built from TRBV30 and TRBJ2-3; D unclear. Trimming took off 1 base at V and 4 bases at J, with 3 bases between the two ends. This CDR3 is 11 amino acids long. Germline CDR1 GTSNPN, CDR2 SVGIG (reference sequence). The CDR3 region is CAWSGADTQYF. In DNA form, the CDR3 reads TGTGCCTGGAGTGGCGCAGATACGCAGTATTTT. The full variable domain, completed using reference TRBV30 and TRBJ2-3, is SQTIHQWPATLVQPVGSPLSLECTVEGTSNPNLYWYRQAAGRGLQLLFYSVGIGQISSEVPQNLSASRPQDRQFILSSKKLLLSDSGFYLCAWSGADTQYFGPGTRLTVL.

CDR3 in amino acids: CASSETGNGKLFF. CDR3 in DNA: TGTGCCAGCAGTGAGACAGGGAACGGAAAACTGTTTTTT. This chain uses TRBV2 with TRBJ1-4; TRBD1 agrees at 7 bases. The CDR3 sequence is 13 residues long. V gave up 3 bases and J gave up 10 bases; unmatched junction bases: 5. The germline V gene has CDR1 SNHLY and CDR2 FYNNEI.

This clone was seen a few times. The chain recombines TRBV5-1 with TRBJ2-2, with 8 bases identical to TRBD1. Trimming took 6 bases from V and 0 from J; bases not matched to a gene: 4. CDR1 and CDR2 from the germline V gene are SGHRS and YFSETQ. CDR3 length equals 15 residues. CDR3 sequence reads: CASTLQGANTGELFF. The DNA for the CDR3 is TGCGCCAGCACCCTACAGGGGGCGAACACCGGGGAGCTGTTTTTT. The variable domain in full, with the rest retrieved from reference TRBV5-1 and TRBJ2-2, is KAGVTQTPRYLIKTRGQQVTLSCSPISGHRSVSWYQQTPGQGLQFLFEYFSETQRNKGNFPGRFSGRQFSNSRSEMNVSTLELGDSALYLCASTLQGANTGELFFGEGSRLTVL.

J is TRBJ2-5 and V is TRBV29-1, with D perhaps TRBD1 (6 bases). Trimming took 1 base from V and 5 from J, leaving 14 bases between them. The CDR3 sequence is 14 residues long. CDR1 is SQVTM, CDR2 ANQGSEA, per germline. The CDR3 sequence: CSVEVGAFGETQYF. The CDR3 DNA reads as TGCAGCGTTGAAGTGGGGGCTTTTGGTGAGACCCAGTACTTC. Supplemented by reference TRBV29-1 and TRBJ2-5, the full variable domain reads SAVISQKPSRDICQRGTSLTIQCQVDSQVTMMFWYRQQPGQSLTLIATANQGSEATYESGFVIDKFPISRPNLTFSTLTVSNMSPEDSSIYLCSVEVGAFGETQYFGPGTRLLVL.

This clone occurred a few times. V usage is TRBV7-2 and J usage is TRBJ2-5; D is perhaps TRBD1 (5 bases). The CDR3 covers 14 residues. V was trimmed by 3 bases and J by 2 bases, leaving 10 bases between them. Germline V gives CDR1 SGHTA, CDR2 FQGNSA. In DNA form, the CDR3 reads TGTGCCAGCAGCTTGGGGCCCGGGCAAGAGACCCAGTACTTC. It yields the protein CASSLGPGQETQYF.